This TCR beta chain was recovered during a study of blood T cell repertoires in COVID-19. Background on the study: There were acute and convalescent COVID-19 samples, and they came from the United States, Italy and Spain. T cells, B-cell-depleted T cells, or PBMCs provided the cDNA or gDNA that served as material.

Under the authors' procedure: How many nucleated cells were present was estimated from reference gene primer amplification. Sequencing was performed with immunoSEQ multiplex PCR; in TCRdb, only in-frame clones are kept and a portion is missing. Clone size and the V and J calls come from that table; the DNA yielded D and trimming. The sample yields about 80,000 clones, around 89% seen once. The CDR3 loop spans 18 amino acids. The germline V gene has CDR1 SGHTA and CDR2 FQGNSA. With V trimmed by 5 bases and J by 0 bases, 12 bases remained unmatched. The specimen was peripheral blood. The sequence was obtained from a woman aged 80 or over with acute or convalescent COVID-19. This chain uses TRBV7-2 with TRBJ2-3, with 9 positions matching TRBD2. In DNA, the CDR3 is TGTGCCAGCAGCCCCGGACTAGCGAGTCCAACTAGCACAGATACGCAGTATTTT. Its translation is CASSPGLASPTSTDTQYF.